This is a list of T cell receptor beta chains from one sample in a study of blood T cells in healthy people across ages. A single record per CDR3 protein comes from TCRdb applying MiXCR to the 5' RACE reads. The sample lists roughly 1.6 million distinct CDR3 sequences; 30% to 35% were seen once. Sequenced: blood. These receptors were obtained from a woman between 25 and 40 years old in good health. The CDR3 runs from the conserved cysteine through the conserved F or W. The order of the fields is J gene, V gene, CDR3 protein.

J: TRBJ2-7
V: TRBV5-1
CDR3: CTSSLEGEGALSYEQYF

J: TRBJ2-5
V: TRBV6-1
CDR3: CASSERGGGETQYF

J: TRBJ2-7
V: TRBV20-1
CDR3: CSARLLAGAYEQYF

J: TRBJ2-5
V: TRBV11-2
CDR3: CASSPAGGGGETQYF

J: TRBJ1-2
V: TRBV9
CDR3: CASSVGKNYGYTF

J: TRBJ2-3
V: TRBV29-1
CDR3: CGGGGRMTDTQYF

J: TRBJ1-1
V: TRBV7-2
CDR3: CASSPRQGIEAFF

J: TRBJ2-1
V: TRBV9
CDR3: CASSVATTRADEQFF

J: TRBJ1-2
V: TRBV7-2
CDR3: CASSPRSHGYTF

J: TRBJ2-7
V: TRBV5-1
CDR3: CASSWTTSAKNIRYF

J: TRBJ2-7
V: TRBV18
CDR3: CASSPPPPIFGDEQYF

J: TRBJ1-1
V: TRBV6-1
CDR3: CASKRENAEAFF

J: TRBJ2-7
V: TRBV3-1
CDR3: CASSQVSTSGGQYF

J: TRBJ2-3
V: TRBV7-9
CDR3: CASRYLLTDTQYF

J: TRBJ1-4
V: TRBV20-1
CDR3: CSAAAHPTNEKLFF

J: TRBJ2-1
V: TRBV14
CDR3: CASSQKGGNPGGEQFF

J: TRBJ1-2
V: TRBV12-3/TRBV12-4
CDR3: CASSFRQATWYGYTF

J: NA
V: TRBV7-6
CDR3: CTSSLGLAGSQETQYF

J: TRBJ2-7
V: TRBV19
CDR3: CASSPLGGLSYEQYF

J: TRBJ1-2
V: TRBV6-1
CDR3: CASSELGIGYTF

J: TRBJ2-1
V: TRBV6-6
CDR3: CASSYSGHASYNEQFF

J: TRBJ2-5
V: TRBV11-2
CDR3: CASSLGRTIIQETQYF

J: TRBJ2-5
V: TRBV7-9
CDR3: CASSLGDRGKTQYF

J: TRBJ2-3
V: TRBV12-3/TRBV12-4
CDR3: CASRLAGGEADTQYF

J: TRBJ1-5
V: TRBV6-5
CDR3: CASRRNSNQPQHF

J: TRBJ1-5
V: TRBV7-8
CDR3: CASSPPGQGATGNQPQHF

J: TRBJ2-7
V: TRBV19
CDR3: CASSMVPGSSYEQYF

J: TRBJ2-3
V: TRBV29-1
CDR3: CSVDLGNSTDTQYF

J: TRBJ1-2
V: TRBV7-2
CDR3: CASSPETGPNYGYTF

J: TRBJ2-5
V: TRBV20-1
CDR3: CSASKSPRGETQYF

J: TRBJ2-1
V: TRBV6-6
CDR3: CASSYLWEQFF

J: TRBJ2-3
V: TRBV12-3/TRBV12-4
CDR3: CASSFPPTDTQYF

J: TRBJ2-1
V: TRBV5-1
CDR3: CASSIIYGGANEQFF

J: TRBJ2-7
V: TRBV4-2
CDR3: CASSQGGSLFYEQYF

J: TRBJ1-2
V: TRBV2
CDR3: CASSDPGGGTNNYGYTF

J: TRBJ2-7
V: TRBV20-1
CDR3: CSALPGQGPYEQYF

J: TRBJ2-7
V: TRBV10-3
CDR3: CAISGGAGGLYEQYF

J: TRBJ2-5
V: TRBV20-1
CDR3: CSARDGRAFQETQYF

J: TRBJ1-2
V: TRBV5-8
CDR3: CASSLGVKGNYGYTF

J: TRBJ2-7
V: TRBV4-1
CDR3: CASSQGQARYEQYF

J: TRBJ2-3
V: TRBV5-5
CDR3: CASSRKPGQGSTDTQYF

J: TRBJ2-3
V: TRBV20-1
CDR3: CSARRLVETDTQYF

J: TRBJ1-2
V: TRBV6-2/TRBV6-3
CDR3: CASRLLRQFNYGYTF

J: TRBJ2-7
V: TRBV3-1
CDR3: CASSQGIYQQYF

J: TRBJ1-6
V: TRBV6-5
CDR3: CASSPKRDSPLHF

J: TRBJ2-5
V: TRBV5-6
CDR3: CASSKLLTGQETQYF

J: TRBJ2-1
V: TRBV6-5
CDR3: CAGRVNNEQFF

J: TRBJ2-7
V: TRBV7-8
CDR3: CASSSSGLAVYEQYF

J: TRBJ2-1
V: TRBV24-1
CDR3: CATSEASGSAYNEQFF

J: TRBJ1-6
V: TRBV4-1
CDR3: CASSQGGNSPLHF

J: TRBJ2-5
V: TRBV2
CDR3: CASSREVARETQYF

J: TRBJ2-1
V: TRBV20-1
CDR3: CSARRTASVGEQFF

J: TRBJ1-2
V: TRBV7-3
CDR3: CASSLSKQHVVGGYTF

J: TRBJ1-2
V: TRBV7-3
CDR3: CASSPSPDWYGYTF